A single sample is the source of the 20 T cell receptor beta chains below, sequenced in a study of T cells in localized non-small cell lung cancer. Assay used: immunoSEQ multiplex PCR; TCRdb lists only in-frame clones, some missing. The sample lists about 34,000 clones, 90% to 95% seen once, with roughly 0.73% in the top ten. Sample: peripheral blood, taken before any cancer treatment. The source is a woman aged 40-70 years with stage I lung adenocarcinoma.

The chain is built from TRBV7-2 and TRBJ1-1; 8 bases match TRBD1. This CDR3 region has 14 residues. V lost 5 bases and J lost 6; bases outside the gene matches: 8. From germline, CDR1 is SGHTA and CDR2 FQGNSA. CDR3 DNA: TGTGCCAGCAGCCAATGGACAGGGTCCCCTGAAGCTTTCTTT. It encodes CASSQWTGSPEAFF.

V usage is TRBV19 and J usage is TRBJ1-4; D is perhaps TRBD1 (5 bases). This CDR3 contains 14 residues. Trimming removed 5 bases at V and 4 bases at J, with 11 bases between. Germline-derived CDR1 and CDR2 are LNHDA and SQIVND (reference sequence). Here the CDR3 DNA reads TGTGCCAGTAGTGGGACCGCGGTTAATGAAAAACTGTTTTTT. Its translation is CASSGTAVNEKLFF.

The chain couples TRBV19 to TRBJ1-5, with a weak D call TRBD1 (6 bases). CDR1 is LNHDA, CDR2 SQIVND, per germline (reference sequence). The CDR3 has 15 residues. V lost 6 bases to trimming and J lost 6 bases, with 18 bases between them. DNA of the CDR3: TGTGCCAGTAGGGTCCCGGGGGCTGGCGTTCAGCCCCAGCATTTT. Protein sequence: CASRVPGAGVQPQHF.

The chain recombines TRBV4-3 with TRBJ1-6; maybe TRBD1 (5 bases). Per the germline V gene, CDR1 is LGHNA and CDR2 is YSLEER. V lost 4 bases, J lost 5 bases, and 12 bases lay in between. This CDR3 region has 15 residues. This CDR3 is CASSRGEGNNSPLHF. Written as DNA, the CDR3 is TGCGCCAGCAGCCGGGGTGAGGGGAATAATTCACCCCTCCACTTT.

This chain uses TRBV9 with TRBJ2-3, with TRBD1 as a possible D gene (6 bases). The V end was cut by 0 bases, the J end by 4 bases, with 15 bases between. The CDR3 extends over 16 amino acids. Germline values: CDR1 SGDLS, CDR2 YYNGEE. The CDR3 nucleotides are TGTGCCAGCAGCGTAGTTGGCAGGGGATGGGCAGATACGCAGTATTTT. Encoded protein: CASSVVGRGWADTQYF.

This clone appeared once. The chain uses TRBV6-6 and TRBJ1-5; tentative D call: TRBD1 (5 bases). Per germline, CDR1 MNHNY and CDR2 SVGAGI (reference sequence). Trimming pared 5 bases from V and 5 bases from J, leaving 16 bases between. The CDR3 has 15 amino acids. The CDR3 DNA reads TGTGCCAGCAGTCGGGGCTCCCGGGGGGATCAGCCCCAGCATTTT. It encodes CASSRGSRGDQPQHF.

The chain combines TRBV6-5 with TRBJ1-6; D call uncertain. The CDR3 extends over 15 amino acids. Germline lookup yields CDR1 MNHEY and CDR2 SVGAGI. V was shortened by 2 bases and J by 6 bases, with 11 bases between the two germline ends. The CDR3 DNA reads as TGTGCCAGCAGTTACGGGCAGTTGGGTAATTCACCCCTCCACTTT. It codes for CASSYGQLGNSPLHF.

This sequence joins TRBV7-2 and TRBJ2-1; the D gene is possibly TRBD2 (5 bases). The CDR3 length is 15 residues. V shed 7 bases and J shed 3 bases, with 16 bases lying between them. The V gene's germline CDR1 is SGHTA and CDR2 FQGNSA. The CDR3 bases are TGTGCCAGCAACGCGGTAGCGCTTCGCTACAATGAGCAGTTCTTC. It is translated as CASNAVALRYNEQFF.

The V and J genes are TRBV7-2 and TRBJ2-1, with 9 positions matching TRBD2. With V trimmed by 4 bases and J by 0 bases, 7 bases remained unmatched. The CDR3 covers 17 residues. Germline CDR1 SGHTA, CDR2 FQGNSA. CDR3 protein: CASSSKFSGSSYNEQFF. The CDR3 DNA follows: TGTGCCAGCAGCTCCAAGTTTAGCGGGAGCTCCTACAATGAGCAGTTCTTC. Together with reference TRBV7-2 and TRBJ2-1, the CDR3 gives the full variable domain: GAGVSQSPSNKVTEKGKDVELRCDPISGHTALYWYRQSLGQGLEFLIYFQGNSAPDKSGLPSDRFSAERTGGSVSTLTIQRTQQEDSAVYLCASSSKFSGSSYNEQFFGPGTRLTVL.

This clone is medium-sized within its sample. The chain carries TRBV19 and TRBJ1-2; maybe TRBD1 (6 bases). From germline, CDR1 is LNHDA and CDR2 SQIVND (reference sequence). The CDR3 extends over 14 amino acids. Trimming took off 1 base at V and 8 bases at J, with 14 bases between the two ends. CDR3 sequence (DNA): TGTGCCAGTAGTATAGGGGCCAGGGGAGACGGCTACACCTTC. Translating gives CASSIGARGDGYTF.

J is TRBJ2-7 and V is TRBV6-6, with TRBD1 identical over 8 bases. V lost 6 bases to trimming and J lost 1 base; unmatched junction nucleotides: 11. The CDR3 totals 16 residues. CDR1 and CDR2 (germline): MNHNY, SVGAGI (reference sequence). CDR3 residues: CASSFPGTGSSYEQYF. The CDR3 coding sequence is TGTGCCAGCAGCTTCCCTGGGACAGGATCTTCCTACGAGCAGTACTTC.

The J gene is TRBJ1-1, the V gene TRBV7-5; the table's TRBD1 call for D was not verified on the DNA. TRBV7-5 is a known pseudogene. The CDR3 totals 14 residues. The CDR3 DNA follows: TGTGCCAGAAGCTTAGCTCCAGGGAACACTGAAGCTTTCTTT. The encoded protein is CARSLAPGNTEAFF.

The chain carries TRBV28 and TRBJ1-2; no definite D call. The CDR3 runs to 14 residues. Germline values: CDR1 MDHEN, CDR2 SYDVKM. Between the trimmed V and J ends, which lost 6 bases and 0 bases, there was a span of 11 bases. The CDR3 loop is CASSTLIPNYGYTF. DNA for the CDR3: TGTGCCAGCAGCACACTCATACCTAACTATGGCTACACCTTC.

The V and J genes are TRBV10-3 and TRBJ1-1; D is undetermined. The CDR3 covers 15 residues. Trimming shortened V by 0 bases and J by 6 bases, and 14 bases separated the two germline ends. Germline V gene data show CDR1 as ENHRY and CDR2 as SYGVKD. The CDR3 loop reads CAISESNTRSAEAFF. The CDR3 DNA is TGTGCCATCAGTGAGTCGAACACAAGGTCTGCTGAAGCTTTCTTT.

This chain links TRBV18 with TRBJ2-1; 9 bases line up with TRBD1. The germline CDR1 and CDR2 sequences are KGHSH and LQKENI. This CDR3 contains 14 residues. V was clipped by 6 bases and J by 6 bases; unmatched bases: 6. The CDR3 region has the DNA TGTGCCAGCTCCAGGGGACAGGGTGTCAATGAGCAGTTCTTC. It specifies CASSRGQGVNEQFF.

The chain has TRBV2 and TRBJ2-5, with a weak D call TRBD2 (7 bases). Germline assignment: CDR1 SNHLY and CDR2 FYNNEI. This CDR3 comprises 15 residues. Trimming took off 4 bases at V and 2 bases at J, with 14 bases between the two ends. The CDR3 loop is CASSGSGGLQETQYF. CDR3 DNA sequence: TGTGCCAGCAGTGGCTCGGGGGGCCTGCAAGAGACCCAGTACTTC.

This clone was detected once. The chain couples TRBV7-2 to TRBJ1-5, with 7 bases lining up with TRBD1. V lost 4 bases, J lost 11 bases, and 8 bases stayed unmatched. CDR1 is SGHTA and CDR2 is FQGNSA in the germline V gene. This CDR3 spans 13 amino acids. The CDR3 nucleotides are TGTGCCAGCAGCTCCCGACAGGGACTGACCCAGCATTTT. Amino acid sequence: CASSSRQGLTQHF.

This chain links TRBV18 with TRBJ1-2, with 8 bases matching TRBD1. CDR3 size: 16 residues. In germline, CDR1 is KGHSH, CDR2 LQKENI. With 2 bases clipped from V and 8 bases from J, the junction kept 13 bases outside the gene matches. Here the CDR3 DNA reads TGTGCCAGCTCACCATCTCGTCAGGGGGCGACGCTCGGCTACACCTTC. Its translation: CASSPSRQGATLGYTF.

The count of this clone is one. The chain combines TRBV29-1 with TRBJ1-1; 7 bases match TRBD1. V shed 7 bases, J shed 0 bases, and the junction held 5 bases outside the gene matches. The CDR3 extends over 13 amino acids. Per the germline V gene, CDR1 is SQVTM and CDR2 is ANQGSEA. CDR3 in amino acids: CSGTGPLNTEAFF. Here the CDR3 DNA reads TGCAGCGGGACAGGACCACTGAACACTGAAGCTTTCTTT.

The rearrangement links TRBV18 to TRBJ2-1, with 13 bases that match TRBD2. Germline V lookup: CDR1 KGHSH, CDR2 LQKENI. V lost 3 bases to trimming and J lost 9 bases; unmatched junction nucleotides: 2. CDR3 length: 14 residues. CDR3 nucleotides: TGTGCCAGCTCACCGACTAGCGGGAGGACTGAGCAGTTCTTC. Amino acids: CASSPTSGRTEQFF.